This record covers a single T cell receptor beta chain. Sequenced by immunoSEQ multiplex PCR; TCRdb stores in-frame clones only, minus some. This table holds fewer than 130,000 clones, about 88% found once. The CDR3 sequence is 16 residues long. The V segment lost 0 bases and the J segment 1 base; nucleotides outside the gene matches: 5. Germline CDR1 SGHRS, CDR2 YFSETQ. The sample originates from a study of blood T cell repertoires in COVID-19. The wider study: PBMCs, B-cell-depleted T cells, or T cells provided the cDNA or gDNA that made up the material.

This clonotype was sampled from a woman aged 45 to 65 with acute or convalescent COVID-19. Sequenced: peripheral blood. This chain uses TRBV5-1 with TRBJ1-1; 8 nucleotides agree with TRBD1. CDR3 region: CASSLDAGGRNTEAFF. DNA of the CDR3: TGCGCCAGCAGCTTGGATGCAGGGGGCCGGAACACTGAAGCTTTCTTT.